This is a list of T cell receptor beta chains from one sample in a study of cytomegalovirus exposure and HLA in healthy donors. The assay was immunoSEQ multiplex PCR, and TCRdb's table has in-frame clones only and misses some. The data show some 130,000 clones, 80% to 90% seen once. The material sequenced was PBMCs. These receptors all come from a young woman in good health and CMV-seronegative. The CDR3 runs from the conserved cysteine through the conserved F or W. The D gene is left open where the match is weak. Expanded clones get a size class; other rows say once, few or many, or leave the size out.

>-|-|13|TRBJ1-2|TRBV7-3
CASSYLGGGGYTF
TGTGCCAGCAGCTATCTGGGAGGAGGTGGCTACACCTTC
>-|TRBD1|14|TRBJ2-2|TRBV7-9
CASGGQGRTGELFF
TGTGCCAGCGGGGGACAGGGTCGGACCGGGGAGCTGTTTTTT
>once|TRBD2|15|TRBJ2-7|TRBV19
CASSILAGSSYEQYF
TGTGCCAGTAGTATATTAGCGGGCTCCTCCTACGAGCAGTACTTC
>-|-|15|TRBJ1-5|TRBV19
CASSIRSASNQPQHF
TGTGCCAGTAGTATCAGGTCGGCGTCTAATCAGCCCCAGCATTTT
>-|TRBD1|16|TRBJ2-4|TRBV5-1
CASPGTGSVSKNIQYF
TGCGCCAGCCCCGGGACAGGGTCCGTGTCCAAAAACATTCAGTACTTC
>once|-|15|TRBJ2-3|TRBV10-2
CASGGGGAGTDTQYF
TGCGCCAGCGGGGGGGGCGGGGCTGGCACAGATACGCAGTATTTT
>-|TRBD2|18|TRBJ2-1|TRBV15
CATSISSLAGGYGNEQFF
TGTGCCACCAGCATTTCATCTCTGGCGGGGGGCTACGGGAATGAGCAGTTCTTC
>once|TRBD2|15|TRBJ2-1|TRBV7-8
CASSPSRGSYNEQFF
TGTGCCAGCAGCCCCTCGCGGGGGAGCTACAATGAGCAGTTCTTC
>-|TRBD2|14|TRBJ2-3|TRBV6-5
CASKVSGNTDTQYF
TGTGCCAGCAAGGTTAGCGGGAACACAGATACGCAGTATTTT
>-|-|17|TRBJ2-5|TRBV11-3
CASSLGPSGTYQETQYF
TGTGCCAGCAGCTTAGGACCGTCAGGAACGTACCAAGAGACCCAGTACTTC
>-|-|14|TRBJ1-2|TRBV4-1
CASSQEDRRYGYTF
TGCGCCAGCAGCCAAGAAGACAGGCGCTATGGCTACACCTTC
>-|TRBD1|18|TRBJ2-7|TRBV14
CASSQGLTGASPSYEQYF
TGTGCCAGCAGCCAAGGACTAACAGGGGCCTCTCCTTCCTACGAGCAGTACTTC
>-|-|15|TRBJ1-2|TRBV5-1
CASSPRPGTNYGYTF
TGCGCCAGCAGCCCAAGGCCGGGGACTAACTATGGCTACACCTTC
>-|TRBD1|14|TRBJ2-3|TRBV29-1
CSVVPGGSPDTQYF
TGCAGCGTTGTGCCAGGGGGCAGCCCAGATACGCAGTATTTT
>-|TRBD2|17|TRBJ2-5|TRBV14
CASSHLLSGGAEETQYF
TGTGCCAGCAGCCACCTCCTTAGCGGGGGGGCCGAGGAGACCCAGTACTTC
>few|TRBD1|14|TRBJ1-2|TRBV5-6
CASSDRGSNYGYTF
TGTGCCAGCAGCGACAGGGGAAGCAACTATGGCTACACCTTC
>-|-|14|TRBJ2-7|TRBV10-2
CASSETGEGDEQYF
TGCGCCAGCAGCGAGACAGGAGAAGGGGACGAGCAGTACTTC
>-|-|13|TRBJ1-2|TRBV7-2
CASSFSREDGYTF
TGTGCCAGCAGCTTTTCCAGGGAGGATGGCTACACCTTC
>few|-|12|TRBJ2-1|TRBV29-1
CSVDDSYNEQFF
TGCAGCGTTGACGACAGCTACAATGAGCAGTTCTTC